The 31 T cell receptor beta chains listed next were all sequenced from one sample in a study of early T cells in non-severe SARS-CoV-2 infection. TCRdb used MiXCR to reprocess the 5' RACE reads, holding one entry per CDR3 protein. The sample holds roughly 64,000 distinct CDR3 sequences, 10% to 12% seen once. This specimen was whole blood, taken at baseline. These receptors all come from an adult who was a healthcare worker with PCR-confirmed SARS-CoV-2 infection or an uninfected control (not recorded which).

This clonotype was detected only a few times. This chain links TRBV12-3 or TRBV12-4 with TRBJ1-2; D gene ambiguous. Trimming removed 2 bases from V and 8 bases from J, with 12 bases in between. The CDR3 consists of 13 residues. CDR3 in amino acids: CASSLSSGNGYTF. As DNA, the CDR3 is TGTGCCAGCAGTTTATCGTCAGGTAACGGCTACACCTTC.

This clonotype showed up many times. This chain connects TRBV27 to TRBJ2-5; D gene uncertain. Germline V CDR1 and CDR2: MNHEY, SMNVEV (reference sequence). The CDR3 runs 11 residues. Trimming stripped 10 bases from V and 5 bases from J, with 11 bases between. CDR3 DNA sequence: TGTGCCACCTGGACGAAGGAGACCCAGTACTTC. Its translation: CATWTKETQYF.

The chain combines TRBV20-1 with TRBJ1-5, with D uncertain. Between the trimmed V and J ends, which lost 3 bases and 6 bases, there was a span of 12 bases. Germline V gene data show CDR1 as DFQATT and CDR2 as SNEGSKA (reference sequence). The CDR3 runs 13 residues. The CDR3: CSASAEGGQPQHF. For the CDR3, the DNA is TGCAGTGCTAGTGCAGAGGGAGGTCAGCCCCAGCATTTT.

V is TRBV7-3 and J is TRBJ2-7; 8 nucleotides line up with TRBD1. The CDR3 has 14 residues. CDR1 is SGHTA and CDR2 is FQGTGA in the germline V gene. V trimming: 5 bases; J trimming: 3 bases; junction bases outside the gene matches: 6. CDR3 in amino acids: CASSQTGALYEQYF. The CDR3 coding sequence is TGTGCCAGCAGCCAGACAGGGGCCCTCTACGAGCAGTACTTC.

The V and J genes are TRBV30 and TRBJ1-1; 8 nucleotides line up with TRBD1. Per germline, CDR1 GTSNPN and CDR2 SVGIG (reference sequence). This CDR3 contains 12 residues. V was clipped by 8 bases and J by 2 bases; unmatched bases: 4. CDR3 nucleotides: TGTGCCATGGGACAGGCAAACACTGAAGCTTTCTTT. Its protein is CAMGQANTEAFF. The variable domain in full, completed from reference TRBV30 and TRBJ1-1, reads SQTIHQWPATLVQPVGSPLSLECTVEGTSNPNLYWYRQAAGRGLQLLFYSVGIGQISSEVPQNLSASRPQDRQFILSSKKLLLSDSGFYLCAMGQANTEAFFGQGTRLTVV.

This clonotype has more than one count but fewer than ten. One junction end disagrees with the germline gene, perhaps due to a read error. J is TRBJ2-7 and V is TRBV7-7; D is unclear. Germline loops: CDR1 SSHAT, CDR2 FNYEAQ (reference sequence). This CDR3 contains 14 residues. CDR3 protein: CASSVPLGSYEQYF. CDR3 coding DNA: TGTGCTAGCAGCGTGCCATTGGGCTCCTACGAGCAGTACTTC.

This chain connects TRBV18 to TRBJ1-1; TRBD1 matches at 7 bases. Trimming cost V 6 bases and J 0 bases; bases outside gene matches: 7. There are 15 residues in the CDR3. In germline, CDR1 is KGHSH, CDR2 LQKENI. The CDR3 DNA reads TGTGCCAGCTCTAGAGGGGACAGCATGAACACTGAAGCTTTCTTT. Translation: CASSRGDSMNTEAFF.

This clonotype was counted between two and nine times. The gene calls are TRBV6-2 or TRBV6-3 and TRBJ2-1; D uncertain. The CDR3 totals 12 residues. V was shortened by 0 bases and J by 8 bases, with 5 bases between the two germline ends. Germline values: CDR1 MNHEY, CDR2 SVGEGT. CDR3 in DNA: TGTGCCAGCAGTTACTCAGGGCATGAGCAGTTCTTC. Its protein product is CASSYSGHEQFF.

The chain uses TRBV6-6 and TRBJ1-1; D unclear. The germline gives CDR1 MNHNY, CDR2 SVGAGI (reference sequence). The germline V and J ends were trimmed by 7 bases and 5 bases, with 11 bases remaining between them. CDR3 length: 12 residues. CDR3 protein: CASTNWGTEAFF. The CDR3 nucleotides read TGTGCCAGCACCAACTGGGGTACTGAAGCTTTCTTT.

The genes are TRBV7-2 and TRBJ1-4, with 8 bases that match TRBD1. The CDR3 is 14 residues long. Germline V lookup: CDR1 SGHTA, CDR2 FQGNSA. V was pared by 5 bases and J by 8 bases, with 7 bases of the junction left unmatched. The CDR3, as DNA: TGTGCCAGCAGCCAAGGACAGGGTATCGAAAAACTGTTTTTT. Translated, it gives CASSQGQGIEKLFF.

The rearrangement joins TRBV7-2 to TRBJ2-3; 9 bases agree with TRBD2. CDR3 length: 15 amino acids. V dropped 2 bases and J dropped 4; count of bases not matched to a gene: 4. CDR1 SGHTA and CDR2 FQGNSA come from the germline V gene. The CDR3 DNA reads TGTGCCAGCAGCTTATGGCTAGCGGGACCAGATACGCAGTATTTT. This gives the protein CASSLWLAGPDTQYF.

This clonotype has ten or more counts. The genes are TRBV19 and TRBJ2-4; D is perhaps TRBD2 (5 bases). Germline-derived CDR1 and CDR2 are LNHDA and SQIVND (reference sequence). Deletions cut 1 base from V and 0 bases from J, with 10 bases between. This CDR3 comprises 16 residues. The CDR3 nucleotides read TGTGCCAGTAGTATAGCGACGGGAAGAGCCAAAAACATTCAGTACTTC. Translating it yields CASSIATGRAKNIQYF.

The chain is built from TRBV10-1 and TRBJ2-5; TRBD1 matches 8 bases. The trim removed 3 bases at V and 5 bases at J, leaving 11 bases unmatched. Germline CDR1 and CDR2: WNHNN and SYGVQD (reference sequence). The CDR3 runs to 16 residues. This CDR3 reads CASSDSSRGLGETQYF. CDR3 nucleotides: TGCGCCAGCAGTGATTCCTCCAGGGGGCTCGGGGAGACCCAGTACTTC.

Concerning this clonotype: One junction end disagrees with the germline gene, perhaps due to a read error. This chain connects TRBV12-3 or TRBV12-4 to TRBJ1-6, with 10 nucleotides matching TRBD1. This CDR3 comprises 18 residues. DNA of the CDR3: TGTGCCAGCACTACGTGGACAGGGGGTTCCTCCTTTAATTCACCCCTCCACTTT. Translating it yields CASTTWTGGSSFNSPLHF.

Worth noting for this clonotype: A much larger clone lies a single base off, so this may be a read error. V and J are TRBV7-3 and TRBJ2-1; D is possibly TRBD2 (5 bases). The CDR3 extends over 16 amino acids. The germline V gene has CDR1 SGHTA and CDR2 FQGTGA. V dropped 2 bases and J dropped 0 bases, with 11 bases sitting between them. DNA for the CDR3: TGTGCCAGCAGCTTATCCCAAGCGGCCTCCTACAATGAGCAGTTCTTC. Translating it yields CASSLSQAASYNEQFF.

V is TRBV11-2 and J is TRBJ1-1, with D maybe TRBD1 (6 bases). V was pared by 5 bases and J by 0 bases, with 13 bases between. The CDR3 covers 15 residues. The germline CDR1 and CDR2 sequences are SGHAT and FQNNGV. DNA for the CDR3: TGTGCCAGCAGCCGTACAGGGATAATGAACACTGAAGCTTTCTTT. Protein product: CASSRTGIMNTEAFF.

This clonotype came up once. This sequence joins TRBV20-1 and TRBJ2-3; unclear D gene. There are 14 residues in the CDR3. Trimming pared 3 bases from V and 4 bases from J, leaving 14 bases between. The germline CDR1 and CDR2 sequences are DFQATT and SNEGSKA (reference sequence). Here the CDR3 DNA reads TGCAGTGCTAGTGCGGTTCTAAGTCCAGATACGCAGTATTTT. The encoded protein is CSASAVLSPDTQYF.

This clonotype was counted only a few times. V gene TRBV2 combines with J gene TRBJ1-1; perhaps TRBD1 as D (5 bases). The V end was cut by 1 base, the J end by 1 base, with 7 bases between. CDR3 length: 14 residues. Germline-derived CDR1 and CDR2 are SNHLY and FYNNEI. This chain's CDR3 is CASSEGTWNTEAFF. For the CDR3, the DNA is TGTGCCAGCAGTGAAGGGACATGGAACACTGAAGCTTTCTTT.

This clonotype was recorded at least ten times. This chain connects TRBV7-2 to TRBJ2-5; 8 nucleotides agree with TRBD2. Germline-derived CDR1 and CDR2 are SGHTA and FQGNSA. There are 13 residues in the CDR3. With V trimmed by 2 bases and J by 9 bases, 5 bases remained unmatched. CDR3 in amino acids: CASSLLARGAQYF. CDR3 bases: TGTGCCAGCAGCTTATTAGCGCGGGGGGCCCAGTACTTC. The whole variable domain, filled in from reference TRBV7-2 and TRBJ2-5, reads GAGVSQSPSNKVTEKGKDVELRCDPISGHTALYWYRQSLGQGLEFLIYFQGNSAPDKSGLPSDRFSAERTGGSVSTLTIQRTQQEDSAVYLCASSLLARGAQYFGPGTRLLVL.

This clonotype was observed at least ten times. V gene TRBV6-5 combines with J gene TRBJ2-3, with unresolved D. The length of the CDR3 is 18 residues. Germline CDR1 and CDR2: MNHEY and SVGAGI. V was pared by 0 bases and J by 4 bases, with 20 bases between. DNA of the CDR3: TGTGCCAGCAGTTACTCGCGGTTTGGTGGAGTCTCCCCAGATACGCAGTATTTT. This translates into CASSYSRFGGVSPDTQYF.

This chain links TRBV5-1 with TRBJ2-3, with TRBD2 identical over 9 bases. Losses at the gene ends were 4 bases for V and 2 bases for J; bases not matched to a gene: 14. From germline, CDR1 is SGHRS and CDR2 YFSETQ. The CDR3 is 18 residues long. This CDR3 is CASSPRLRSGGTTDTQYF. As DNA, the CDR3 is TGCGCCAGCAGCCCCCGACTTCGTAGCGGGGGTACCACAGATACGCAGTATTTT.

About this clonotype itself: One end of the junction fails to match germline, which may point to a read error. V usage is TRBV7-9 and J usage is TRBJ2-1; D possibly corresponds to TRBD2 (5 bases). Germline V CDR1 and CDR2: SEHNR, FQNEAQ (reference sequence). The CDR3 runs to 14 residues. The CDR3, as DNA: TGTGCCAGCAGTGGTGGAGGAAACTACAATGAGAAGTTCTTC. Protein sequence: CASSGGGNYNEKFF.

The V gene is TRBV7-9, the J gene TRBJ2-3; D not certain. The germline V gene encodes CDR1 SEHNR and CDR2 FQNEAQ (reference sequence). The CDR3 extends over 13 amino acids. The V gene lost 5 bases and the J gene lost 3 bases, with 9 bases spanning the gap. CDR3 coding DNA: TGTGCCAGCAGCCCTGCAATGACAGATACGCAGTATTTT. Protein: CASSPAMTDTQYF.

V and J are TRBV12-5 and TRBJ2-3; D uncertain. Per the germline V gene, CDR1 is LGHNT and CDR2 is FRNRAP. The CDR3 length is 16 residues. V dropped 0 bases and J dropped 3 bases, with 13 bases sitting between them. CDR3 in DNA: TGTGCTAGTGGTTTGGTAATTTCCGGTGGGACAGATACGCAGTATTTT. As protein: CASGLVISGGTDTQYF.

This clonotype was detected ten times or more. The chain couples TRBV25-1 to TRBJ2-5; D ambiguous. This CDR3 spans 15 amino acids. Trimming stripped 5 bases from V and 1 base from J, with 14 bases between. Germline CDR1 MGHDK, CDR2 SYGVNS. The CDR3 sequence: CASSPKGRTQETQYF. For the CDR3, the DNA is TGTGCCAGCAGTCCGAAGGGCCGGACCCAAGAGACCCAGTACTTC. The whole variable domain, remainder taken from reference TRBV25-1 and TRBJ2-5, is EADIYQTPRYLVIGTGKKITLECSQTMGHDKMYWYQQDPGMELHLIHYSYGVNSTEKGDLSSESTVSRIRTEHFPLTLESARPSHTSQYLCASSPKGRTQETQYFGPGTRLLVL.

V and J are TRBV7-3 and TRBJ2-1, with unresolved D. CDR1 and CDR2 from the germline V gene are SGHTA and FQGTGA. The germline V and J ends were trimmed by 4 bases and 7 bases, with 17 bases remaining between them. The CDR3 has 15 amino acids. CDR3 loop: CASSSRTPGTNEQFF. The CDR3 coding sequence is TGTGCCAGCAGCTCAAGGACGCCGGGCACTAATGAGCAGTTCTTC.

The chain carries TRBV25-1 and TRBJ1-2, with a weak D call TRBD1 (6 bases). The ends were cut back, 5 bases at V and 8 bases at J, with 18 bases in the middle. The CDR3 consists of 14 residues. Germline loops: CDR1 MGHDK, CDR2 SYGVNS. CDR3: CASSQRGVYDGYTF. The CDR3 DNA reads as TGTGCCAGCAGTCAGAGGGGGGTATATGACGGCTACACCTTC.

The chain is built from TRBV27 and TRBJ2-1; 11 bases agree with TRBD2. V gave up 2 bases and J gave up 6 bases; unmatched junction bases: 3. The germline gives CDR1 MNHEY, CDR2 SMNVEV (reference sequence). This CDR3 contains 15 residues. The CDR3 DNA is TGTGCCAGCAGTTTAACTAGCGGGGGAAGCAATGAGCAGTTCTTC. Protein product: CASSLTSGGSNEQFF.

This clonotype was seen a handful of times. The chain combines TRBV7-9 with TRBJ2-1; tentatively, D is TRBD1 or TRBD2 (5 bases each). The V and J ends lost 5 bases and 14 bases respectively, with 13 bases between them. The germline CDR1 and CDR2 sequences are SEHNR and FQNEAQ (reference sequence). The CDR3 is made up of 11 amino acids. CDR3 loop: CASSRDPYKFF. CDR3 in DNA: TGTGCCAGCAGCCGGGACCCCTACAAGTTCTTC.

The chain carries TRBV10-3 and TRBJ2-7, with TRBD1 matching 9 bases. Trimming removed 5 bases from V and 3 bases from J; junction bases left unmatched: 2. Germline V gene lookup returns CDR1 ENHRY and CDR2 SYGVKD. The CDR3 totals 13 residues. CDR3 bases: TGTGCCATCAGTACGGGACAGGGCTACGAGCAGTACTTC. This sequence encodes CAISTGQGYEQYF.

This clonotype has only a few counts. The chain links TRBV7-2 to TRBJ2-5; 7 nucleotides agree with TRBD2. The CDR3 extends over 14 amino acids. The V segment lost 5 bases and the J segment 5 bases; nucleotides outside the gene matches: 8. Germline V lookup: CDR1 SGHTA, CDR2 FQGNSA. In DNA, the CDR3 is TGTGCCAGCAGCCGGACTAGGTCATCCGAGACCCAGTACTTC. It translates to CASSRTRSSETQYF.